This T cell receptor beta chain stems from a study of cytomegalovirus exposure and HLA in healthy donors. Worth noting for this clone: Its antigen is unidentified.

Overall study results and limits: CMV serostatus was the only immune exposure information that was available. Common viral pathogens (according to a later analysis) appeared linked to several of the most significant clusters.

13 Jbeta primers and 60 Vbeta primers were used for the PCR. As processed by the authors: The count from a later analysis was some 81 million unique TCR beta chains, about 10 million of them shared. Data came from immunoSEQ multiplex PCR; TCRdb stores just in-frame clones and leaves some out. For V, J and clone size, that table is used; D and trimming come from the DNA. The sample includes fewer than 200,000 clones, roughly 84% of them seen just once. This sequence was found in a girl under three years old in good health and CMV-seronegative. The sequenced sample was PBMCs.

This CDR3 reads CASSPTGVNQPQHF. As DNA, the CDR3 is TGCGCCAGCAGCCCAACAGGGGTGAATCAGCCCCAGCATTTT. The chain links TRBV5-1 to TRBJ1-5; 7 nucleotides line up with TRBD1. There are 14 residues in the CDR3. Germline V gene lookup returns CDR1 SGHRS and CDR2 YFSETQ. The V gene end was trimmed by 4 bases and the J gene end by 4 bases; junction bases not matched to a gene: 5.